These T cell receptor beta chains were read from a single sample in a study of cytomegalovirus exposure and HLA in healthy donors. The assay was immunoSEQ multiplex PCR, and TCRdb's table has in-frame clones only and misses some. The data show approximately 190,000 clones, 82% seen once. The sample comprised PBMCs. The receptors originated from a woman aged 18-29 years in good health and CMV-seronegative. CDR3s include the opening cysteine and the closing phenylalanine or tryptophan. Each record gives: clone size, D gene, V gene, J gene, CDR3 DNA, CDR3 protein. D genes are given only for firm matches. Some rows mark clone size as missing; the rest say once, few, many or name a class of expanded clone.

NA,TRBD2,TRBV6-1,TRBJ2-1,TGTGCCAGCAGTGGTGGACTAGCGGGGGGGGGCAATGAGCAGTTCTTC,CASSGGLAGGGNEQFF
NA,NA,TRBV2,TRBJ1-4,TGTGCCAGCAGTCGGGGGAGGGGTGATGAAAAACTGTTTTTT,CASSRGRGDEKLFF
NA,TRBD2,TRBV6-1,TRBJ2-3,TGTGCCAGCAGTGTGATAGCGGGGCCATCCACAGATACGCAGTATTTT,CASSVIAGPSTDTQYF
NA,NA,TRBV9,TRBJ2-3,TGTGCCAGCAGCGTAGGAGGCGATACAGATACGCAGTATTTT,CASSVGGDTDTQYF
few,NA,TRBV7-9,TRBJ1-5,TGTGCCAGCAGCCCGCAGGGGTATAGCAATCAGCCCCAGCATTTT,CASSPQGYSNQPQHF
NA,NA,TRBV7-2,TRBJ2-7,TGTGCCAGCAGCTTAGGTTGGGGCGGGGACCCCGAGCAGTACTTC,CASSLGWGGDPEQYF
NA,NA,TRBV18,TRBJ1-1,TGTGCCAGCTCACCGCCAGGGATAGCTTTCTTT,CASSPPGIAFF
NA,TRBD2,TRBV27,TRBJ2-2,TGTGCCAGCAGTTGGCTAGCGGGAGAGTCGTCCGGGGAGCTGTTTTTT,CASSWLAGESSGELFF
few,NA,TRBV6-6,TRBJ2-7,TGTGCCAGCAGAAAGCTAACAGGGGAGCGGGACGAGCAGTACTTC,CASRKLTGERDEQYF
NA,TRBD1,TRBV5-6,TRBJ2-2,TGTGCCAGCAGGTTGACAGGGGCGATGGACACCGGGGAGCTGTTTTTT,CASRLTGAMDTGELFF
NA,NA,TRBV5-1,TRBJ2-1,TGCGCCAGCAGCTTGGGACAGGTGGACAATGAGCAGTTCTTC,CASSLGQVDNEQFF
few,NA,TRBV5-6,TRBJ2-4,TGTGCCAGCAGCTTGGCCGGGAGATTAGCCAAAAACATTCAGTACTTC,CASSLAGRLAKNIQYF
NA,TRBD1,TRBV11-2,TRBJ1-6,TGTGCCAGCAGCTTAGGGTACAGGGGGGATTCACCCCTCCACTTT,CASSLGYRGDSPLHF
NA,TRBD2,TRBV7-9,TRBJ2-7,TGTGCCAGCAGCAAGAGCGGGGGGCGAGGTGAGGACGAGCAGTACTTC,CASSKSGGRGEDEQYF
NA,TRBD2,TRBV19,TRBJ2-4,TGTGCCAGTAGTATACTAGCGGGGGGCCGGTACATTCAGTACTTC,CASSILAGGRYIQYF
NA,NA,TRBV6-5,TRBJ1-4,TGTGCCAGCAGTTCCGGGGGATATGCTAATGAAAAACTGTTTTTT,CASSSGGYANEKLFF
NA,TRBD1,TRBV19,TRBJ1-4,TGTGCCAGTAGTATATCCGGGACAGGCAGGAAACTGTTTTTT,CASSISGTGRKLFF
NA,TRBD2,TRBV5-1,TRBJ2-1,TGCGCCAGCAGCTTAACTAGCGGATTTTACAATGAGCAGTTCTTC,CASSLTSGFYNEQFF
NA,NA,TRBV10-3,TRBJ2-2,TGTGCCATCGGGCTATCGAACACCGGGGAGCTGTTTTTT,CAIGLSNTGELFF
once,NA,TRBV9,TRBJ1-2,TGTGCCAGCAGCGTGGGGGGGAGGGTTTATGGCTACACCTTC,CASSVGGRVYGYTF
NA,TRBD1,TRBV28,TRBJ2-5,TGTGCCACCGTGGACAGGGGACAGACCCAGTACTTC,CATVDRGQTQYF
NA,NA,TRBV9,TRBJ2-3,TGTGCCAGCAGCCCTCGGAGGCCAGATACGCAGTATTTT,CASSPRRPDTQYF
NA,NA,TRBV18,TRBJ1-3,TGTGCCAGCTCACCAAGGAAGGCAGGTTTAAGCTCTGGAAACACCATATATTTT,CASSPRKAGLSSGNTIYF
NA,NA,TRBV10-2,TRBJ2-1,TGCGCCAGCAGTGAGGAAGCCGTTGAGCAGTTCTTC,CASSEEAVEQFF
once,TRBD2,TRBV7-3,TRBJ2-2,TGTGCCAGCAGCCTCCGAGCGGGAGCAAACACCGGGGAGCTGTTTTTT,CASSLRAGANTGELFF
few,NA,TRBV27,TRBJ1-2,TGTGCCAGCAGTTTCAGGGGTTATGGCTACACCTTC,CASSFRGYGYTF
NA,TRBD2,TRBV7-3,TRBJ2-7,TGTGCCAGCAGCTTAGGACTAGTAGGCGAGCAGTACTTC,CASSLGLVGEQYF
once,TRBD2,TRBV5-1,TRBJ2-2,TGCGCCAGCAGCAAATTAGCGGGAGACACCGGGGAGCTGTTTTTT,CASSKLAGDTGELFF
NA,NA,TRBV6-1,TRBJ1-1,TGTGCCAGCAATGAATTACAGAACACTGAAGCTTTCTTT,CASNELQNTEAFF
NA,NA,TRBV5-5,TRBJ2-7,TGTGCCAGCAGCTGGGAGGCGTCGGGCGAGCAGTACTTC,CASSWEASGEQYF
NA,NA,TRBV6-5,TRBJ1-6,TGTGCCAGCACCCTCCGGGACATGGGGGATTCACCCCTCCACTTT,CASTLRDMGDSPLHF
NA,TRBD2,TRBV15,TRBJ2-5,TGTGCCACCAGCAGACTGGGGAAGCGGGAGGCTCAAGAGACCCAGTACTTC,CATSRLGKREAQETQYF
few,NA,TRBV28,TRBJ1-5,TGTGCCAGCTCCATATGGGGGACTTTTAATCAGCCCCAGCATTTT,CASSIWGTFNQPQHF
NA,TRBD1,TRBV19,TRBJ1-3,TGTGCCAGTAGTGTCGACAGGGGGCTTGGAAACACCATATATTTT,CASSVDRGLGNTIYF
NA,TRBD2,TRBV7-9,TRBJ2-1,TGTGCCAGCAGCCCACGGACTAGCGGACAGGACAATGAGCAGTTCTTC,CASSPRTSGQDNEQFF
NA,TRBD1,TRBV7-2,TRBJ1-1,TGTGCCAGCAGCTCGTACTCAGGGACAGGGACTGAAGCTTTCTTT,CASSSYSGTGTEAFF
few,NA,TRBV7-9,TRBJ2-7,TGTGCCAGCAGCTTAGGGAGGGAAAACTACGAGCAGTACTTC,CASSLGRENYEQYF
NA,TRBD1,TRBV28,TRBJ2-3,TGTGCCAGCAGCTCAGGGGGCGGGGAAACCGATACGCAGTATTTT,CASSSGGGETDTQYF
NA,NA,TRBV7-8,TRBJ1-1,TGTGCCAGCAGCTTGGGTTTGTCGGGTTTCACTGAAGCTTTCTTT,CASSLGLSGFTEAFF
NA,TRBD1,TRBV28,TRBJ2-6,TGTGCCAGCAGCCTCCCCCTCGGCAGGGGGCCTTTTGGGGCCAACGTCCTGACTTTC,CASSLPLGRGPFGANVLTF
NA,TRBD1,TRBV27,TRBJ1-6,TGTGCCAGCAGTTTATCGGCGGGACAGGGGTCCCCCCTCCACTTT,CASSLSAGQGSPLHF
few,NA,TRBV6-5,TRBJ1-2,TGTGCCAGCAACGGCCAAACTGGGCGTGGAGGCTACACCTTC,CASNGQTGRGGYTF
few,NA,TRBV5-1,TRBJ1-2,TGCGCCAGCAGGCAGGATGACGGAATCTATGGCTACACCTTC,CASRQDDGIYGYTF
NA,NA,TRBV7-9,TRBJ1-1,TGTGCCAGCAGCTTAGACTGGTCAAGCGAAAACACTGAAGCTTTCTTT,CASSLDWSSENTEAFF
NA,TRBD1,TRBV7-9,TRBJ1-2,TGTTCCGGGGGGACAGGGCAAGACTATGGCTACACCTTC,CSGGTGQDYGYTF
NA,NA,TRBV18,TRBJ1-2,TGTGCCAGCTCACCACGCTCCGACAGTCGGGATGGCTACACCTTC,CASSPRSDSRDGYTF
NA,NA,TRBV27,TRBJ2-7,TGTGCCAGCAGGTTCCCGGACAGCTACGAGCAGTACTTC,CASRFPDSYEQYF
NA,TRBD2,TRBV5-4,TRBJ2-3,TGTGCCAGCAGCATACGACTAGCGGGCTTCACAGATACGCAGTATTTT,CASSIRLAGFTDTQYF
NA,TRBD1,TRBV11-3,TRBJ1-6,TGTGCCAGCAGCCTCGGACAGGGGGGTAGTTCCTATAATTCACCCCTCCACTTT,CASSLGQGGSSYNSPLHF
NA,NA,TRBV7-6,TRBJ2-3,TGTGCCAGCAGCTTAACGGGGGGCCCTAGCACAGATACGCAGTATTTT,CASSLTGGPSTDTQYF
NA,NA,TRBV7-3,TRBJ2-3,TGTGCCAGCAGCTTAACGTACGAGCGGATCACAGATACGCAGTATTTT,CASSLTYERITDTQYF
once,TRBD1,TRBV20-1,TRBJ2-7,TGCAGTGCTAGTCGACAGGGCGAGCAGTACTTC,CSASRQGEQYF
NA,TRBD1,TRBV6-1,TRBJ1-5,TGTGCCAGCACCCCGACAGGGCACAATCAGCCCCAGCATTTT,CASTPTGHNQPQHF
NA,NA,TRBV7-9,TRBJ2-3,TGTGCCAGCGCCAACCACGCGACAGGCACAGATACGCAGTATTTT,CASANHATGTDTQYF
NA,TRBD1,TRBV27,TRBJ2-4,TGTGCCAGCAGTTTCGACAGGGGCAAAAACATTCAGTACTTC,CASSFDRGKNIQYF
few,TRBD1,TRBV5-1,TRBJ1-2,TGCGCCAGCACCCCCGCTGCAGGGGGCTTTTATGGCTACACCTTC,CASTPAAGGFYGYTF
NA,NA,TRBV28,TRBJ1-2,TGTGCCAGCACCCGGGGAGGGAATCATGGCTACACCTTC,CASTRGGNHGYTF
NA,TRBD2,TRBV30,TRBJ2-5,TGTGCCTGGAGTTTAGCGGGAGGGCCCGAGACCCAGTACTTC,CAWSLAGGPETQYF
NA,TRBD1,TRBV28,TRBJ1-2,TGTGCCAGCAGTCGGACAGGGAAGGGTGGCTACACCTTC,CASSRTGKGGYTF